One T cell receptor beta chain is described in this entry. This specimen comes from a study of T cell clonotyping in hematopoietic cell transplantation. TCRdb's table, derived via immunoSEQ multiplex PCR, lists solely in-frame clones and lacks some. The repertoire consists of over 35,000 clones, with over 70% occurring once and the leading ten covering roughly 2%. Germline CDR1 reads GTSNPN; CDR2 reads SVGIG (reference sequence). The V end was cut by 1 base, the J end by 0 bases, with 12 bases between. The CDR3 has 15 residues. The chain has TRBV30 and TRBJ1-1; D unresolved. Sequencing was done on a sample of peripheral blood mononuclear cells. This TCR was recovered from a woman between 40 and 50 years old in good health. Some clones in this sample may be carry-over from other donors' samples. Written as DNA, the CDR3 is TGTGCCTGGAGTGCCCCGGGTAACCTGAACACTGAAGCTTTCTTT. Its translation: CAWSAPGNLNTEAFF.